The entry below gives a single T cell receptor (beta chain) sequence along with its context. This entry comes from a study of blood T cell repertoires in COVID-19. Study in general: Samples of COVID-19 (acute and convalescent) were obtained from the United States, Italy and Spain. The analysed material was cDNA or gDNA that came from T cells, B-cell-depleted T cells, or PBMCs.

This CDR3 comprises 11 residues. Trimming shortened V by 5 bases and J by 10 bases, and 14 bases separated the two germline ends. Per germline, CDR1 GTSNPN and CDR2 SVGIG (reference sequence). Original handling: Amplification with reference gene primers provided the estimates of nucleated cell counts. Profiling relied on immunoSEQ multiplex PCR, and the TCRdb table lists in-frame clones only, not all of them. V and J calls and clone size are copied from that table; D and trimming were computed from the DNA. The sample holds 110,000 or so clones, about three quarters seen once. The chain employs TRBV30 and TRBJ1-1; perhaps TRBD1 as D (5 bases). The clonotype comes from a woman in her sixties or seventies with acute or convalescent COVID-19. Sample: peripheral blood. The CDR3 nucleotides read TGTGCCTGGGGGATAGGAAGGGGAGCTTTCTTT. As protein: CAWGIGRGAFF.